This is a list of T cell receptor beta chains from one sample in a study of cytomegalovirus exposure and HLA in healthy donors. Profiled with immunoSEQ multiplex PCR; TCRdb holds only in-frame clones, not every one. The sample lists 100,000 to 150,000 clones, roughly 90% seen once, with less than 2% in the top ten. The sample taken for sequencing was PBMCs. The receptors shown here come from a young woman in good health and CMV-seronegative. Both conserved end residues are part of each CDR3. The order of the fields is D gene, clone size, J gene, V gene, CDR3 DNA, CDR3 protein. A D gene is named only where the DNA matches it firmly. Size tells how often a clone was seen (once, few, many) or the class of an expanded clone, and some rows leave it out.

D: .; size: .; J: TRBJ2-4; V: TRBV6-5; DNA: TGTGCCAGCAGTTCGGGGTTGGGGGCCAAAAACATTCAGTACTTC; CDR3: CASSSGLGAKNIQYF
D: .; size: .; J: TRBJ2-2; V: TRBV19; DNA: TGTGCCAGTAGTATCGGTCGCGGGGAGCTGTTTTTT; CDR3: CASSIGRGELFF
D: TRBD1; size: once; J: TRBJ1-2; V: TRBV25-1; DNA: TGTGCCAGCCAAGTGGCAGGGGGGCGCGTTGGCTACACCTTC; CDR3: CASQVAGGRVGYTF
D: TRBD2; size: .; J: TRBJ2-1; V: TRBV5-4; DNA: TGTGCCAGCAGCTTGTACGGGGGGAACTACAATGAGCAGTTCTTC; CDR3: CASSLYGGNYNEQFF
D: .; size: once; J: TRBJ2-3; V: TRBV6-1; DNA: TGTGCCAGCAGTGGACAGAGAAACGGGGATACGCAGTATTTT; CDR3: CASSGQRNGDTQYF
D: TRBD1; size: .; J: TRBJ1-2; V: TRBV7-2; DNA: TGTGCCAGCAGCTTAGGGGGCCGACAGGGGGTTGGCTACACCTTC; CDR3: CASSLGGRQGVGYTF
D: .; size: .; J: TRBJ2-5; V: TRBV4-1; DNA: TGCGCCAGCAGCCAAGAGGAGGGACGGGAGACCCAGTACTTC; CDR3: CASSQEEGRETQYF
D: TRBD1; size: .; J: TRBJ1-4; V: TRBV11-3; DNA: TGTGCCAGCAGCTTATCGGGACAGGGGCGTGAAAAACTGTTTTTT; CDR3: CASSLSGQGREKLFF
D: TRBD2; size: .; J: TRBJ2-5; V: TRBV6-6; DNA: TGTGCCAGCAGTTACAATGCGGGAGGGGTAGAGACCCAGTACTTC; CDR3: CASSYNAGGVETQYF
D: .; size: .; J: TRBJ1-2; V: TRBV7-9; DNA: TGTGCCAGCAGCTTATCTTCCAACTATGGCTACACCTTC; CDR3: CASSLSSNYGYTF
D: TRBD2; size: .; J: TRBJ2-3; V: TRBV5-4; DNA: TGTGCCAGCAGCTTTTTGACTAGCGGGAGAACAGATACGCAGTATTTT; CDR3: CASSFLTSGRTDTQYF
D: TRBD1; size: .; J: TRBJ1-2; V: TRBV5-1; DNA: TGCGCCAGCAGCTATTCGGGACAGGGTAACTATGGCTACACCTTC; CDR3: CASSYSGQGNYGYTF
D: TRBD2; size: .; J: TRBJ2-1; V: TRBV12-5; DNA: TGTGCTAGTGGTTTGGTAATGACGCTAGCGGGAGAAAGGAATGAGCAGTTCTTC; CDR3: CASGLVMTLAGERNEQFF
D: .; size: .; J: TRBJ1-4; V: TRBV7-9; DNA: TGTGCCAGCAGCTTAGAAGACCTAGGTCGGAGAGAACTGTTTTTT; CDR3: CASSLEDLGRRELFF
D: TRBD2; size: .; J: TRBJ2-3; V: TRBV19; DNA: TGTGCCAGTAGTCCGGGGACTAGCGGGAGAGGGGCAGATACGCAGTATTTT; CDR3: CASSPGTSGRGADTQYF
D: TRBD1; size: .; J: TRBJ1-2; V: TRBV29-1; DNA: TGCACCGTTAAAGCCGGGACAGGGGATTATGGCTACACCTTC; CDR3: CTVKAGTGDYGYTF
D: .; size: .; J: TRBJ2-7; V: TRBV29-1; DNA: TGCAGCGTGGAGCAGTCCTACGAGCAGTACTTC; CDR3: CSVEQSYEQYF
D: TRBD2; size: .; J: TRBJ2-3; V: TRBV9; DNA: TGTGCCAGCAGCGTAGAAGGGGAGGGCGAGACGGATACGCAGTATTTT; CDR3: CASSVEGEGETDTQYF
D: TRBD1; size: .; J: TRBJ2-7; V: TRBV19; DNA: TGTGCCAGTCTGGGTCGGGACAGGGCCTACGAGCAGTACTTC; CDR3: CASLGRDRAYEQYF
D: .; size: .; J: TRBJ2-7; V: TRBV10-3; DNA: TGTGCCATCAGTGACAGAATCTCCTACGAGCAGTACTTC; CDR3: CAISDRISYEQYF
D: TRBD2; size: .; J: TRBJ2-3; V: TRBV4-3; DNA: TGCGCCAGCAGCCAAAAGGGACAACCGGGACTAGCCTCGCAGTATTTT; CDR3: CASSQKGQPGLASQYF
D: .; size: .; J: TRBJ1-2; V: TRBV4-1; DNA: TGCGCCAGCAGCCGGCCGGGGACTAACTATGGCTACACCTTC; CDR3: CASSRPGTNYGYTF
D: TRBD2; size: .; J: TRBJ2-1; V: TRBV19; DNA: TGTGCCAGTAGTATAGGGGGGGGAAGGTTTTACAATGAGCAGTTCTTC; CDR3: CASSIGGGRFYNEQFF
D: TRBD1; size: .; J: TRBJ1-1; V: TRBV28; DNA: TGTGCCAGCAGTTTCTGGACGAGGGGGACAGACGCTTTCTTT; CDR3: CASSFWTRGTDAFF
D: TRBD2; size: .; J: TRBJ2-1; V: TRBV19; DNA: TGTGCCAGTAGTATAGGGACTAGAAGGGACAATGAGCAGTTCTTC; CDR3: CASSIGTRRDNEQFF
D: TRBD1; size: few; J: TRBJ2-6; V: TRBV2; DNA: TGTGCCAGCAGGAAAAAGGGACAGGGAGTTTCTGGGGCCAACGTCCTGACTTTC; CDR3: CASRKKGQGVSGANVLTF
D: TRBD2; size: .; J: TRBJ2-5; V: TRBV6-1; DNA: TGTGCCAGCAGTCGACTAGCGGGGGCCCAAGAGACCCAGTACTTC; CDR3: CASSRLAGAQETQYF
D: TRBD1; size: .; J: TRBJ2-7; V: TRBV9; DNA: TGTGCCAGCAGCCCGAGCGGTTGGACAGGTTACGAGCAGTACTTC; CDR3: CASSPSGWTGYEQYF
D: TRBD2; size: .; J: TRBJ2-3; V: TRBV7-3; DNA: TGTGCCAGCAGCTTAAGGTTATCGGCCCTCGCGGGGGAAAACGATACGCAGTATTTT; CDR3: CASSLRLSALAGENDTQYF
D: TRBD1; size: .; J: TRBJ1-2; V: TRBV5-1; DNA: TGCGCCAGCAGCATCGGACAGGTTGACTATGGCTACACCTTC; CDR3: CASSIGQVDYGYTF
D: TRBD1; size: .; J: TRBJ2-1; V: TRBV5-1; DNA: TGCGCCAGCAGCCAACACAGGGGGTGGAATGAGCAGTTCTTC; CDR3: CASSQHRGWNEQFF
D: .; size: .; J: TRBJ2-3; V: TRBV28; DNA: TGTGCCAGCAGTTTACGACAGACAGGTCTTGTCTCAGATACGCAGTATTTT; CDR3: CASSLRQTGLVSDTQYF
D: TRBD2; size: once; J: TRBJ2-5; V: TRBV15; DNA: TGTGCCACTCAAGATTTAGCGGGAGTAGGGGAGACCCAGTACTTC; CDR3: CATQDLAGVGETQYF
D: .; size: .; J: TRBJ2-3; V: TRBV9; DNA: TGTGCCAGCAGCGTAGACGGCGGGAGCACAGATACGCAGTATTTT; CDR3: CASSVDGGSTDTQYF
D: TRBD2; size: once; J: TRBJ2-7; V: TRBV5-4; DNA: TGTGCCAGCAGCAACTGGACTAGCGGGAGTCTCGCGGGGCAGTACTTC; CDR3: CASSNWTSGSLAGQYF
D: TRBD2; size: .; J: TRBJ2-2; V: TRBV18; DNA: TGTGCCAGCTCACCGTCTAGCGGGCTCTCAAACACCGGGGAGCTGTTTTTT; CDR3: CASSPSSGLSNTGELFF
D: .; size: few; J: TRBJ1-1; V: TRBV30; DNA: TGTGCCTGGACAATGGGGGCGAACACTGAAGCTTTCTTT; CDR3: CAWTMGANTEAFF
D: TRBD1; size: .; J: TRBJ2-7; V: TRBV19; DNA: TGTGCCAGTAGTATTCCACAGGGGGCTCAGGACGAGCAGTACTTC; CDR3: CASSIPQGAQDEQYF
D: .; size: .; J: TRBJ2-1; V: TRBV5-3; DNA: TGTGCCAGAAGTTGGTGGGCTGGAAATGAGCAGTTCTTC; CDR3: CARSWWAGNEQFF
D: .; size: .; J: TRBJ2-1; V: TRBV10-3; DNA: TGTGCCATCAGTGGGCAGGGAAATTACAATGAGCAGTTCTTC; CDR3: CAISGQGNYNEQFF
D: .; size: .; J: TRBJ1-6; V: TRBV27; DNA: TGTGCCAGCAGTCCAGAGGGAAGAGCCCTCCACTTT; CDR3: CASSPEGRALHF
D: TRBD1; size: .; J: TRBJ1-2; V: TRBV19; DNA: TGTGCCAGTAGTTCACCCGGGACAGGGCTTAACTATGGCTACACCTTC; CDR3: CASSSPGTGLNYGYTF
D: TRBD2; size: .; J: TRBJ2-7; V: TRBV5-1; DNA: TGCGCCAGCAGCTTGGAACTAGCGGGGGAGCTTCAGTACTTC; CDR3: CASSLELAGELQYF
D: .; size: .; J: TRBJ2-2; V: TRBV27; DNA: TGTGCCAGCAGTCCCCTAGCAGTCACCGGGGAGCTGTTTTTT; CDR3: CASSPLAVTGELFF
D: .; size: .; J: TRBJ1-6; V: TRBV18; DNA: TGTGCCAGCTCCCCCGTTGCGGGAAACACCTATAATTCACCCCTCCACTTT; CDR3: CASSPVAGNTYNSPLHF
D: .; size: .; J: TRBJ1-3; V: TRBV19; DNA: TGTGCCAGTAGTATAGATGGAGCTGCAGGAAACACCATATATTTT; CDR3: CASSIDGAAGNTIYF
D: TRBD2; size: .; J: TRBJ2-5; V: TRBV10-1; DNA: TGCGCCAGCCCCGTCCATCTAGCGGACCAAGAGACCCAGTACTTC; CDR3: CASPVHLADQETQYF
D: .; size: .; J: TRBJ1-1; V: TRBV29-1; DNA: TGCAGCGTTGCCCCCCGGGGGGCCCCTCTCGCTTTCTTT; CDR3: CSVAPRGAPLAFF
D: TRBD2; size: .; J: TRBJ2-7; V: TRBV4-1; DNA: TGCGCCAGCAGCCATGGGACTAGCAGCTACGAGCAGTACTTC; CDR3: CASSHGTSSYEQYF
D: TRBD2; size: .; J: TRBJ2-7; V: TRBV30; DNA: TGTGCCTGGAGTGCCTGGACTAGCGGGGGGGCCCAGGGCGAGCAGTACTTC; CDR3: CAWSAWTSGGAQGEQYF
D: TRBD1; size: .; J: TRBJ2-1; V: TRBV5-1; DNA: TGCGCCAGCAGCAGTCCCGCAGACAGGGGGATTTTTGTCAGCTCCTACAATGAGCAGTTCTTC; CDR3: CASSSPADRGIFVSSYNEQFF
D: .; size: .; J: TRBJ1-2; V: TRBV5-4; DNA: TGTGCCAGCAGCCCTCGGACAGAAAAGGCGACCTATGGCTACACCTTC; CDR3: CASSPRTEKATYGYTF
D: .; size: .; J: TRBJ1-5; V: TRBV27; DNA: TGTGCCAGCAGTTTTGATGGGACTGGGGTCCAGCATTTT; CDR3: CASSFDGTGVQHF
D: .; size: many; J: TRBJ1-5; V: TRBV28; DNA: TGTGCCAGCAGTTTATGGGACCTTGGGAGAAACGGCAATCAGCCCCAGCATTTT; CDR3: CASSLWDLGRNGNQPQHF
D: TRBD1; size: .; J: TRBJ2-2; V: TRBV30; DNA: TGTGCCTGGAGCAGGGGGCTGAGTACCGGGGAGCTGTTTTTT; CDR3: CAWSRGLSTGELFF
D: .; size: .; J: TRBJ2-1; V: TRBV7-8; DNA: TGTGCCAGCAGCTTGACTGGCAATGAGCAGTTCTTC; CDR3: CASSLTGNEQFF
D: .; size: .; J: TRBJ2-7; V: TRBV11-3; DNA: TGTGCCAGCAGCCCTCGAACAGGGCCCTCCTACGAGCAGTACTTC; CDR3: CASSPRTGPSYEQYF
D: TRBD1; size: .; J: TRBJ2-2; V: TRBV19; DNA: TGTGCCAGTAGTATAGTGACAGGGAGTTTGGCCGGGGAGCTGTTTTTT; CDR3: CASSIVTGSLAGELFF